The 26 T cell receptor beta chains below were found in one sample sequenced in a study of radiotherapy plus CTLA-4 blockade in lung cancer. Clones were sequenced by immunoSEQ multiplex PCR, and TCRdb holds only the in-frame ones, with some missing. The data hold some 110,000 clones, with 75% to 90% observed a single time. The material was peripheral blood, obtained from a patient treated with radiotherapy plus ipilimumab. Receptors were obtained from a human donor with non-small cell lung cancer that progressed on radiotherapy plus ipilimumab.

The chain employs TRBV2 and TRBJ2-1, with 7 nucleotides matching TRBD2. V shed 7 bases and J 9 bases; nucleotides not matched to a gene: 3. The CDR3 runs 11 residues. The germline V gene encodes CDR1 SNHLY and CDR2 FYNNEI. The CDR3 here is CASKRDGEQFF. In DNA form, the CDR3 reads TGTGCCAGCAAGCGGGATGGTGAGCAGTTCTTC.

The chain uses TRBV7-9 and TRBJ1-4; D is perhaps TRBD1 (6 bases). This CDR3 is built from 14 residues. CDR1 and CDR2 (germline): SEHNR, FQNEAQ (reference sequence). V lost 5 bases, J lost 4 bases, and 11 bases lay in between. The CDR3 protein is CASSEGVVNEKLFF. In DNA form, the CDR3 reads TGTGCCAGCAGCGAGGGGGTAGTTAATGAAAAACTGTTTTTT.

The CDR3 nucleotides are TGCAGCGTTGATACGGAAAACACCGGGGAGCTGTTTTTT. Amino acid sequence: CSVDTENTGELFF. V is TRBV29-1 and J is TRBJ2-2; D gene ambiguous. Germline V gene lookup returns CDR1 SQVTM and CDR2 ANQGSEA. The V and J ends lost 3 bases and 2 bases respectively, with 7 bases between them. The length of the CDR3 is 13 residues.

The rearrangement joins TRBV9 to TRBJ2-3, with D maybe TRBD1 (6 bases). CDR1 and CDR2 from the germline V gene are SGDLS and YYNGEE. This CDR3 contains 15 residues. Trimming took 2 bases from V and 2 from J, leaving 12 bases between them. The CDR3, as DNA: TGTGCCAGCAGCGTTACAGGGCTAGCCACAGATACGCAGTATTTT. Residues: CASSVTGLATDTQYF.

For the CDR3, the DNA is TGTGCCAGCAGCTCCCTTTGGGGTGGGACTGAAGCTTTCTTT. This gives the protein CASSSLWGGTEAFF. The chain is built from TRBV6-5 and TRBJ1-1; no firm D call. Germline V gene sequence: CDR1 MNHEY, CDR2 SVGAGI. This CDR3 comprises 14 residues. The ends were cut back, 6 bases at V and 5 bases at J, with 16 bases in the middle.

The chain carries TRBV5-5 and TRBJ2-5, with 7 positions matching TRBD2. Germline CDR1 and CDR2: SGHKS and YYEKEE (reference sequence). The CDR3 is 15 amino acids. V was pared by 4 bases and J by 3 bases, with 9 bases of the junction left unmatched. The CDR3 bases are TGTGCCAGCAGCGCGGGAGCTAGCGGAAAAGAGACCCAGTACTTC. Its translation: CASSAGASGKETQYF. Supplemented by reference TRBV5-5 and TRBJ2-5, the full variable domain reads DAGVTQSPTHLIKTRGQQVTLRCSPISGHKSVSWYQQVLGQGPQFIFQYYEKEERGRGNFPDRFSARQFPNYSSELNVNALLLGDSALYLCASSAGASGKETQYFGPGTRLLVL.

The CDR3 loop reads CASSPDGGTDTQYF. The CDR3 coding sequence is TGTGCCAGCAGTCCTGATGGCGGCACAGATACGCAGTATTTT. This chain joins TRBV7-9 and TRBJ2-3; D remains unclear. V lost 6 bases and J lost 1, with 11 bases in between. CDR1 and CDR2 (germline): SEHNR, FQNEAQ (reference sequence). The CDR3 sequence is 14 residues long.

This CDR3 is CATSRDTPRVRNQPQHF. The CDR3 region has the DNA TGTGCCACCAGCAGAGATACCCCCAGGGTACGCAATCAGCCCCAGCATTTT. The chain combines TRBV15 with TRBJ1-5, with D perhaps matching TRBD1 (5 bases). V was pared by 0 bases and J by 2 bases, with 14 bases between. This CDR3 region has 17 residues. In germline, CDR1 is LNHNV, CDR2 YYDKDF (reference sequence).

This chain uses TRBV10-2 with TRBJ2-7; D could derive from TRBD1 or TRBD2 (5 bases each). Looked up from germline, CDR1 is WSHSY and CDR2 is SAAADI. This CDR3 contains 14 residues. The germline V and J ends were trimmed by 6 bases and 4 bases, with 16 bases remaining between them. The CDR3 is CASRPGPDLYEQYF. The CDR3 coding sequence is TGCGCCAGCAGACCGGGACCAGATTTGTACGAGCAGTACTTC.

The chain has TRBV5-4 and TRBJ1-2; 8 bases are a match to TRBD1. J lost 8 bases, V lost 3 bases, and 6 bases had no gene match. CDR3 size: 13 residues. Germline values: CDR1 SGHNT, CDR2 YYREEE (reference sequence). CDR3 loop: CASSSTGVMGYTF. The CDR3 region has the DNA TGTGCCAGCAGCTCGACAGGGGTCATGGGCTACACCTTC.

V usage is TRBV2 and J usage is TRBJ1-1, with D possibly being TRBD1 (5 bases). Trimming stripped 6 bases from V and 6 bases from J, with 14 bases between. This CDR3 is 13 amino acids long. The germline CDR1 and CDR2 sequences are SNHLY and FYNNEI. CDR3 loop: CASSSRVPPEAFF. The CDR3 bases are TGTGCCAGCAGCAGCAGGGTCCCCCCTGAAGCTTTCTTT.

A few counts support this clone. This chain joins TRBV6-5 and TRBJ1-2, with D maybe TRBD1 (6 bases). The CDR3 length is 14 residues. V was shortened by 6 bases and J by 7 bases, with 18 bases between the two germline ends. CDR1 is MNHEY and CDR2 is SVGAGI in the germline V gene. The CDR3 region has the DNA TGTGCCAGCAGCCAGAGCGGGGGGCGTTTTGGCTACACCTTC. As protein: CASSQSGGRFGYTF.

J is TRBJ2-3 and V is TRBV2; weak D call: TRBD2 (6 bases). The CDR3 totals 13 residues. The V gene lost 4 bases and the J gene lost 6 bases, with 11 bases spanning the gap. Germline V CDR1 and CDR2: SNHLY, FYNNEI. The CDR3 bases are TGTGCCAGCAGTGGGGACTTCACTGATACGCAGTATTTT. It is translated as CASSGDFTDTQYF.

About this clone: Compared with germline, one end of the junction differs, possibly owing to a read error. The chain couples TRBV7-7 to TRBJ2-4, with 9 bases aligning to TRBD1. The CDR3 is 18 residues long. Germline CDR1 SSHAT, CDR2 FNYEAQ (reference sequence). The DNA of the CDR3 is TGTGCTAGCAGCTTAACCGATGGACAGGGGAAGATGGAAAACATTCAGTACTTC. This codes for CASSLTDGQGKMENIQYF.

V and J are TRBV5-1 and TRBJ2-5; 8 bases map to TRBD2. CDR1 is SGHRS, CDR2 YFSETQ, per germline. The CDR3 totals 14 residues. The V segment lost 7 bases and the J segment 1 base; nucleotides outside the gene matches: 6. CDR3 amino acids: CASGSGGGQETQYF. The DNA of the CDR3 is TGCGCCAGCGGATCGGGAGGGGGCCAAGAGACCCAGTACTTC.

In DNA, the CDR3 is TGTGCCAGCAGCCCCGAGACTAGCGGGTTCTCCTACAATGAGCAGTTCTTC. Encoded protein: CASSPETSGFSYNEQFF. The rearrangement joins TRBV7-6 to TRBJ2-1; 10 bases align to TRBD2. J lost 0 bases, V lost 5 bases, and 7 bases had no gene match. Germline CDR1 SGHVS, CDR2 FNYEAQ. There are 17 residues in the CDR3.

The chain couples TRBV19 to TRBJ2-2; TRBD1 aligns across 7 bases. The germline V gene has CDR1 LNHDA and CDR2 SQIVND (reference sequence). The V gene end was trimmed by 7 bases and the J gene end by 3 bases; junction bases not matched to a gene: 5. CDR3 length equals 14 residues. In DNA, the CDR3 is TGTGCCAGTAACAAAGACAGGGACACCGGGGAGCTGTTTTTT. Encoded protein: CASNKDRDTGELFF.

This clone appeared a single time. This chain uses TRBV9 with TRBJ2-3, with 10 bases lining up with TRBD2. J was trimmed by 1 base and V by 4 bases; bases with no gene match: 6. Germline CDR1 and CDR2: SGDLS and YYNGEE. This CDR3 contains 16 residues. CDR3 bases: TGTGCCAGCAGCATAATAGCGGGAGGAGGCACAGATACGCAGTATTTT. Amino acid sequence: CASSIIAGGGTDTQYF.

J is TRBJ1-2 and V is TRBV7-9; tentative D call: TRBD1 (5 bases). This CDR3 comprises 14 residues. V shed 5 bases and J shed 7 bases, with 17 bases lying between them. CDR1 and CDR2 (germline): SEHNR, FQNEAQ (reference sequence). CDR3 coding DNA: TGTGCCAGCAGCGCAGAACAGGCCCCCTTTGGCTACACCTTC. Its protein is CASSAEQAPFGYTF.

The CDR3 sequence: CASSLAPGISYEQYF. CDR3 DNA sequence: TGCGCCAGCAGCTTGGCCCCAGGGATCTCCTACGAGCAGTACTTC. The J gene is TRBJ2-5, the V gene TRBV5-1; TRBD1 might be the D (5 bases). The J call may be in error: the DNA end matches TRBJ2-7 better. Germline lookup yields CDR1 SGHRS and CDR2 YFSETQ. The CDR3 totals 15 residues.

To note about this clone: One end of the junction fails to match germline, which may point to a read error. The chain couples TRBV4-1 to TRBJ2-5; D gene unclear. This CDR3 spans 16 amino acids. Per germline, CDR1 MGHRA and CDR2 YSYEKL. As DNA, the CDR3 is TGCGCCAGCAGCTCCCATCCGGTGGTAAGGGAAGAGACCCAGCACTTC. Amino acid sequence: CASSSHPVVREETQHF.

The chain links TRBV20-1 to TRBJ2-5; D may correspond to TRBD1 or TRBD2 (5 bases each). This CDR3 region has 11 residues. CDR1 and CDR2 from the germline V gene are DFQATT and SNEGSKA (reference sequence). With 3 bases removed from V and 10 bases from J, the gap between germline ends came to 12 bases. CDR3 DNA: TGCAGTGCTAGGGGACCCCAGGACCAGTACTTC. Translating gives CSARGPQDQYF.

The chain combines TRBV9 with TRBJ1-5, with a tentative D call TRBD1 (6 bases). Germline CDR1 SGDLS, CDR2 YYNGEE. The CDR3 loop spans 15 amino acids. The ends were cut back, 0 bases at V and 5 bases at J, with 12 bases in the middle. CDR3 nucleotides: TGTGCCAGCAGCGTAGGCTGGGGGGCCGATCAGCCCCAGCATTTT. Amino acids: CASSVGWGADQPQHF.

This chain connects TRBV6-5 to TRBJ1-2; 7 nucleotides match TRBD1. CDR1 MNHEY and CDR2 SVGAGI come from the germline V gene. The length of the CDR3 is 14 residues. With 2 bases clipped from V and 7 bases from J, the junction kept 7 bases outside the gene matches. The CDR3 bases are TGTGCCAGCAGTTACGAGGGGGCGCCGGTTGGCTACACCTTC. This codes for CASSYEGAPVGYTF.

V and J are TRBV6-6 and TRBJ1-5; weak D call: TRBD1 (5 bases). The length of the CDR3 is 14 residues. Trimming shortened V by 2 bases and J by 2 bases, and 7 bases separated the two germline ends. Germline V gene data show CDR1 as MNHNY and CDR2 as SVGAGI (reference sequence). The CDR3 sequence: CASSYTGGNQPQHF. The CDR3 coding sequence is TGTGCCAGCAGTTACACAGGAGGCAATCAGCCCCAGCATTTT.

The V and J genes are TRBV27 and TRBJ1-1, with D unresolved. The ends were cut back, 0 bases at V and 3 bases at J, with 11 bases in the middle. The CDR3 length is 15 residues. CDR1 MNHEY and CDR2 SMNVEV come from the germline V gene (reference sequence). The CDR3 loop is CASSLSRVRDTEAFF. CDR3 nucleotides: TGTGCCAGCAGTTTATCAAGGGTGAGGGACACTGAAGCTTTCTTT.